This entry describes one T cell receptor beta chain. The data originate from a study of OX40 agonist ivuxolimab in advanced cancers. Study-wide context: Eligibility admitted prior anti-PD-1, anti-PD-L1 or anti-CTLA-4 therapy; approximately 40% had some.

TCRdb's copy holds only in-frame clones and misses some; the assay was immunoSEQ multiplex PCR. Of 65,000 to 95,000 clones listed, 91% are singletons. Here the sequenced sample was CD4+ or CD8+ T cells sorted from blood, taken in a trial of the OX40 agonist ivuxolimab. The receptor was derived from an adult with an advanced solid tumor such as melanoma, head and neck, liver or kidney cancer.

The CDR3 DNA follows: TGTGCCAGCAGTTTAGGTAGCTCCTACGAGCAGTACTTC. It is translated as CASSLGSSYEQYF. This sequence joins TRBV28 and TRBJ2-7; no clear D. This CDR3 spans 13 amino acids. Trimming shortened V by 2 bases and J by 0 bases, and 5 bases separated the two germline ends. CDR1 and CDR2 from the germline V gene are MDHEN and SYDVKM.